The clone carrying this T cell receptor (delta chain) occurred many times. What it binds is unknown. The data stem from a study of γδ T cells in repeated Plasmodium falciparum infection. The germline CDR1 and CDR2 sequences are TSWWSYY and QGS. V was clipped by 5 bases and J by 2 bases; unmatched bases: 8. The CDR3 totals 16 residues. TCRdb applied CATT to the multiplex PCR reads for clone calling. The sample has some 100,000 delta-chain clones, over 1.1% seen once. Study-wide results and limits: Over time and infection, Vgamma9/Vdelta2+ repertoires remained highly stable and polyclonal. Repeated controlled infections reportedly drove waves of new clonotype selection in Vdelta2-negative, mostly Vdelta1+, gammadelta repertoires. Malian children's Vdelta2-negative repertoires appeared more expanded and less diverse than Australians'.

Flow sorting of PBMC yielded separate Vgamma9/Vdelta2+ and Vdelta2-negative gammadelta T cell populations for bulk repertoire analysis. The sequencing sample was made of gamma-delta T cells from blood. V and J are TRDV1 and TRDJ1; TRDD3 agrees at 10 bases. The TCR sequence derives from a pool of human donors (malaria-infected and uninfected, not separated). The CDR3 bases are TGTGCTCTTGGGCGTACTGGGGGATGGTCGACCGATAAACTCATCTTT. The encoded protein is CALGRTGGWSTDKLIF.